This T cell receptor (beta chain) was captured in a study of CD4 T cells in relation to SARS-CoV-2 and coronaviruses. Points from the study as a whole: Samples before the pandemic and after infection were not matched within any donor. Crossreactivity was assessed only for spike protein, not other viral proteins.

CD4+ T cells from unexposed donors were obtained before the COVID-19 pandemic (2011-2018). Uncultured naive and memory CD4+ T cells supplied DNA for deep TCR-beta sequencing. Here immunoSEQ multiplex PCR was the method, and the copy in TCRdb shows in-frame clones only, minus some. This table has 60,000 to 75,000 clones, over 90% appearing once. To note about this clone: Its specificity is not known.

Trimming pared 5 bases from V and 1 base from J, leaving 10 bases between. CDR1 is PRHDT, CDR2 FYEKMQ, per germline (reference sequence). CDR3 length: 14 amino acids. Sequenced material: naive CD4+ T cells from PBMCs. Subset defined: naive CD4+ T cells isolated by negative enrichment. The TCR comes from a human donor in good health. The gene calls are TRBV13 and TRBJ2-3; no firm D call. The CDR3 spells CASSPWTGTDTQYF. The CDR3 bases are TGTGCCAGCAGCCCTTGGACGGGCACAGATACGCAGTATTTT.